Listed below are T cell receptor beta chains from one sample, sequenced in a study of T-cell reconstitution after alpha-beta-depleted transplantation in children. One entry per CDR3 protein results from TCRdb running MiXCR on the PCR reads. The sample holds over 450,000 distinct CDR3 sequences, 10% to 13% seen once. The sample in question was PBMCs, obtained before TCRalphabeta/CD19-depleted stem cell transplant. These receptors were taken from a child under 10 years old with inherited bone marrow failure, due to receive a stem cell transplant. Each CDR3 is given with its conserved first and last residue. A D gene is named only where the DNA matches it firmly. The size of a clone is reported for some rows only, either as once, few or many, or as a class for expanded clones.

J gene	D gene	V gene	clone size	CDR3 DNA	CDR3 protein
TRBJ2-1	-	TRBV20-1	many	TGCAGTGCTAGGCCCCGGCGCGCCTACAATGAGCAGTTCTTC	CSARPRRAYNEQFF
TRBJ2-7	-	TRBV4-3	many	TGCGCCAGCAGCCAAGTGCTAGCTTTGCACGAGCAGTACTTC	CASSQVLALHEQYF
TRBJ2-1	TRBD2	TRBV20-1	many	TGCAGTGCTAGAGGGGCTAGCGGAATAACCTACAATGAGCAGTTCTTC	CSARGASGITYNEQFF
TRBJ2-7	TRBD1	TRBV20-1	few	TGCAGTTCTAGAGGGGGGACAGGGGGAGGTTACGAGCAGTACTTC	CSSRGGTGGGYEQYF
TRBJ1-2	-	TRBV4-3	many	TGCGCCAGCAGCCAAGAGTCCGGGAGCTACTATGGCTACACCTTC	CASSQESGSYYGYTF
TRBJ1-5	-	TRBV18	many	TGTGCCAGCTCACCAGACAGCCTTAGCAATCAGCCCCAGCATTTT	CASSPDSLSNQPQHF
TRBJ2-4	TRBD2	TRBV7-9	few	TGTGCCAGCAGCTTAGTGGGTGGGACTAGGACCATTCAGTACTTC	CASSLVGGTRTIQYF
TRBJ2-4	-	TRBV2	many	TGTGCCAGCAGGGGCTCCAGAGGGAAGTACTTC	CASRGSRGKYF
TRBJ1-1	-	TRBV19	few	TGTGCCAGTAGTTGGCCGTGGGCGGCTGAAGCTTTCTTT	CASSWPWAAEAFF
TRBJ1-6	-	TRBV28	many	TGTGCCAGCAGTTTATTAAGGGGACAATCACCCCTCCACTTT	CASSLLRGQSPLHF
TRBJ2-7	TRBD1	TRBV28	few	TGTGCCAGCAGACGGAGACAGGGGAGCTCCTACGAGCAGTACTTC	CASRRRQGSSYEQYF
TRBJ1-1	-	TRBV29-1	many	TGCAGCGTCCAGAGGCACACTAACACTGAAGCTTTCTTT	CSVQRHTNTEAFF
TRBJ2-3	TRBD2	TRBV5-1	many	TGCGCCAGCAGCTGGGACTCTAGCGGAGATACGCAGTATTTT	CASSWDSSGDTQYF
TRBJ2-2	-	TRBV4-1	many	TGCGCCAGCAGCCAAGTGGTCGGAGCCGGGGAGCTGTTTTTT	CASSQVVGAGELFF
TRBJ2-1	TRBD2	TRBV27	many	TGTGCCAGCAGACGGACTAGCGGGAGTAGGTCCTACAATGAGCAGTTCTTC	CASRRTSGSRSYNEQFF
TRBJ1-5	TRBD1	TRBV12-3/TRBV12-4	-	TGTGCCAGCAGGTCAGGGGGATATAGCAATCAGCCCCAGCATTTT	CASRSGGYSNQPQHF
TRBJ2-3	TRBD2	TRBV15	many	TGTGCCACCAGCGGTTCGGCGGGAGGACCAGATACGCAGTATTTT	CATSGSAGGPDTQYF
TRBJ2-3	TRBD2	TRBV2	many	TGTGCCAGCAGTGCAGCGGGAGCGGTGGATACGCAGTATTTT	CASSAAGAVDTQYF
TRBJ2-3	TRBD2	TRBV7-9	many	TGTGCCAGCAGCTCGACTAGCGGAGATACGCAGTATTTT	CASSSTSGDTQYF
TRBJ2-5	-	TRBV6-2/TRBV6-3	many	TGTGCCAGCAGTTACTTTTCGGATAGGTACCAAGAGACCCAGTACTTC	CASSYFSDRYQETQYF
TRBJ1-5	-	TRBV12-3/TRBV12-4	many	TGTGCCAGCAGCCCTGACCTCAATCAGCCCCAGCATTTT	CASSPDLNQPQHF
TRBJ1-3	TRBD1	TRBV2	once	TGTGCCAGCGCCGGGACAGTGGGCTCTGGAAACACCATATATTTT	CASAGTVGSGNTIYF
TRBJ1-3	-	TRBV6-5	many	TGTGCCAGCAGTTACCTGGGGGGCGAAGACACCATATATTTT	CASSYLGGEDTIYF
TRBJ2-7	-	TRBV7-2	many	TGTGCCAGCAGCTTTTCGCACGGAAACTACGAGCAGTACTTC	CASSFSHGNYEQYF
TRBJ2-7	TRBD2	TRBV10-3	many	TGTGCCATCAGTGACCTAGCGGGAGTACCCCCTAGGGAGCAGTACTTC	CAISDLAGVPPREQYF